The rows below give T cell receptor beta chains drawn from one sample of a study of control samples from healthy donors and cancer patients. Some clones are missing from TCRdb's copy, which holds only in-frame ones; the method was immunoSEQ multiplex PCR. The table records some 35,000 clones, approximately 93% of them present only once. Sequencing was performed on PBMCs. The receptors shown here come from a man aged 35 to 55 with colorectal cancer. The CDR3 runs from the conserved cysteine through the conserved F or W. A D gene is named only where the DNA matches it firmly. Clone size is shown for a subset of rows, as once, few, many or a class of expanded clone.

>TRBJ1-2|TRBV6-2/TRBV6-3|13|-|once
TGTGCCAGCAGCCCCGGACAGAACTATGGCTACACCTTC
CASSPGQNYGYTF
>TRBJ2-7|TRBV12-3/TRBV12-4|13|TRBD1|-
TGTGCCAGCAGGGGGACAGGGGGCGACGAGCAGTACTTC
CASRGTGGDEQYF
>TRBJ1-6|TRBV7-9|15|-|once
TGTGCCAGCAGCCCGGGGCAGGGCGGAAATTCACCCCTCCACTTT
CASSPGQGGNSPLHF
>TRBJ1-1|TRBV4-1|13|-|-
TGCGCCAGCAGCCAAGCCGTGAACACTGAAGCTTTCTTT
CASSQAVNTEAFF
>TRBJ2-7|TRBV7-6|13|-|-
TGTGCCAGCAGCCCATTAGGTCCCGACGAGCAGTACTTC
CASSPLGPDEQYF
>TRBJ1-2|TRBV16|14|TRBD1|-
TGTGCCAGCAGCCACGGGACAGCTAACTATGGCTACACCTTC
CASSHGTANYGYTF
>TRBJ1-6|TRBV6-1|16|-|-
TGTGCCAGCAGTGAAGCGCAGGACAATTATAATTCACCCCTCCACTTT
CASSEAQDNYNSPLHF
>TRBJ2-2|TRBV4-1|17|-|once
TGCGCCAGCAGCCAGGGTTTCAGGGTGGGAAGCACCGGGGAGCTGTTTTTT
CASSQGFRVGSTGELFF
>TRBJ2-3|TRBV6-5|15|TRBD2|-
TGTGCCAGCAGTTACCGCGGGGGTGGCACAGATACGCAGTATTTT
CASSYRGGGTDTQYF
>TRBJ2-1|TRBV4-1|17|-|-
TGCGCCAGCAGCCAAGAATCCCACCCAGCGATTTACAATGAGCAGTTCTTC
CASSQESHPAIYNEQFF
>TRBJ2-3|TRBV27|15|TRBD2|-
TGTGCCAGCAGTTGGGCTAGCGGAGGGGCAGATACGCAGTATTTT
CASSWASGGADTQYF
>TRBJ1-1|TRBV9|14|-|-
TGTGCCAGCAGCGTAGGGCTAATGAACACTGAAGCTTTCTTT
CASSVGLMNTEAFF
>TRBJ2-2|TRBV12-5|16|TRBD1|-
TGTGCTAGTGGTTCGGGAAGGACAGGGTTGACCGGGGAGCTGTTTTTT
CASGSGRTGLTGELFF
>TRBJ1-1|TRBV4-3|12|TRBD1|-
TGCGCCAGCGGGACAGGGAACACTGAAGCTTTCTTT
CASGTGNTEAFF
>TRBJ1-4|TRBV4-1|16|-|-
TGCGCCAGCAGCCAAGGGACGACAGGCGGTAATGAAAAACTGTTTTTT
CASSQGTTGGNEKLFF
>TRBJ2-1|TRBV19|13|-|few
TGTGCCAGTAGGGGGCGTGGGTCCAATGAGCAGTTCTTC
CASRGRGSNEQFF
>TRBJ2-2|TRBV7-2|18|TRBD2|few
TGTGCCAGCAGCTTAGGAGGACTAGCGGGGGGCAACACCGGGGAGCTGTTTTTT
CASSLGGLAGGNTGELFF
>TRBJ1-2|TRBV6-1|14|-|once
TGTGCCAGCAGTGAAGGGGGGGGGTACTATGGCTACACCTTC
CASSEGGGYYGYTF
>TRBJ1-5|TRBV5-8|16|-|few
TGTGCCAGCAGGGTGAAGGAACTTTATAGCAATCAGCCCCAGCATTTT
CASRVKELYSNQPQHF
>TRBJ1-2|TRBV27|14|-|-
TGTGCCAGCAGCCCACGGGAGGGCGGGTATGGCTACACCTTC
CASSPREGGYGYTF
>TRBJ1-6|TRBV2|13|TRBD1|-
TGTGCCAGAAGACAGGGCAATAATTCACCCCTCCACTTT
CARRQGNNSPLHF
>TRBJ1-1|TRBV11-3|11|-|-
TGTGCCAGCAGTCAAGACGCTCAGGCTTTCTTT
CASSQDAQAFF
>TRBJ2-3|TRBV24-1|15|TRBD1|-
TGTGCCACCAGCGGACAGGGGAGAGGCACAGATACGCAGTATTTT
CATSGQGRGTDTQYF
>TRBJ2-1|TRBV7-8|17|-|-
TGTGCCAGCAGCTTAGGCGGCAGATCGAGCTCCTACAATGAGCAGTTCTTC
CASSLGGRSSSYNEQFF
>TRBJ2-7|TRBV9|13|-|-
TGTGCCAGCAGCGTAAATTCAAACTACGAGCAGTACTTC
CASSVNSNYEQYF
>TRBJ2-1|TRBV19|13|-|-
TGTGCCAGTAGGATGGACGGCGAAAATGAGCAGTTCTTC
CASRMDGENEQFF
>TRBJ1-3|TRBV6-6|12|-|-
TGTGCCAGCCATACAACTGGAAACACCATATATTTT
CASHTTGNTIYF
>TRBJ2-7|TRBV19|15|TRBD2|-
TGTGCCAGTACCGCAGGGACGGGGGGTTCCTACGAGCAGTACTTC
CASTAGTGGSYEQYF
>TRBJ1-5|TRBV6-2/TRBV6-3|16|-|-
TGTGCCAGCAGCTCAACAGGAGGGTGGGATAATCAGCCCCAGCATTTT
CASSSTGGWDNQPQHF
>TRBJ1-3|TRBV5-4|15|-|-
TGTGCCAGCAGCTTAGGAGGGCTGCGAGGAAACACCATATATTTT
CASSLGGLRGNTIYF
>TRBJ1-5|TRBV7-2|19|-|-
TGTGCCAGCAGCTCTGGGGATAGGGACGCCGGGCTGGGCAATCAGCCCCAGCATTTT
CASSSGDRDAGLGNQPQHF
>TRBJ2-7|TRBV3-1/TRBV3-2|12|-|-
TGTGCCAGCAGCCTAGGAAACACCGAGCAGTACTTC
CASSLGNTEQYF
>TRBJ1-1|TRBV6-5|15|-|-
TGTGCCAGCAGTACAGACGGGACGGGGAACACTGAAGCTTTCTTT
CASSTDGTGNTEAFF
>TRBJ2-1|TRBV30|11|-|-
TGTGCCTGGAGGACGCGGGATGAGCAGTTCTTC
CAWRTRDEQFF
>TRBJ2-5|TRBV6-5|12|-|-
TGTGCCAGCAGACAGGGCCTCGGTGCCCAGTACTTC
CASRQGLGAQYF
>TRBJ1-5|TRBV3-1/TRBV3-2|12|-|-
TGTGCCAGCAGCCAGTTCAATCAGCCCCAGCATTTT
CASSQFNQPQHF
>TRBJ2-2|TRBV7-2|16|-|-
TGTGCCAGCAGCTCTACAGTCCCCGTCGGCACCGGGGAGCTGTTTTTT
CASSSTVPVGTGELFF
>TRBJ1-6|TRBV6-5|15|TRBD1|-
TGTGCCAGCAGTTCGACCGACAGGGAAAATTCACCCCTCCACTTT
CASSSTDRENSPLHF
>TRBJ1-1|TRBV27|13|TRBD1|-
TGTGCCAGCAGTATGACAGGGTTTACTGAAGCTTTCTTT
CASSMTGFTEAFF
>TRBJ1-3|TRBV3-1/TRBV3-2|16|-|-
TGTGCCAGCAGCCAAGATTTGAGGGTCTCTGGAAACACCATATATTTT
CASSQDLRVSGNTIYF
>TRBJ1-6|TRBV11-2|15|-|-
TGTGCCAGCAGCCGAACAGGGAGCGGGAATTCACCCCTCCACTTT
CASSRTGSGNSPLHF
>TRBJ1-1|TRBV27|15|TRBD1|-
TGTGCCAGCAGTTTTGGGACAGGGGTTCGCACTGAAGCTTTCTTT
CASSFGTGVRTEAFF
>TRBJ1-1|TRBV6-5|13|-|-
TGTGCCAGCAGTATTGACGCGCCATCTGAAGCTTTCTTT
CASSIDAPSEAFF
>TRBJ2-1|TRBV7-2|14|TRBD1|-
TGTGCCAGCAGCCCCACCCGGGACAGGTTCGAGCAGTTCTTC
CASSPTRDRFEQFF
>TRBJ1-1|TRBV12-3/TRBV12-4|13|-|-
TGTGCCAGTGGGGTCGGGGCGGTAACTGAAGCTTTCTTT
CASGVGAVTEAFF
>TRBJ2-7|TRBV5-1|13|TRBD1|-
TGCGCCAGCAGCTTCTCAGGGGGCCGGGAGCAGTACTTC
CASSFSGGREQYF
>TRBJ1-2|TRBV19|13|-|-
TGTGCCAGTTTGGGGCGGGCCCACTATGGCTACACCTTC
CASLGRAHYGYTF
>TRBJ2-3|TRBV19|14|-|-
TGTGCCAGTAGTGTGAAATCTCTTTGGGATACGCAGTATTTT
CASSVKSLWDTQYF
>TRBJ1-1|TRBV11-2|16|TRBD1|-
TGTGCCAGCAGCCCCGGGACAGGAGTACTGAACACTGAAGCTTTCTTT
CASSPGTGVLNTEAFF
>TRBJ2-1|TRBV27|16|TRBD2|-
TGTGCCAGCAGTTCCGGCCTAGCGGGCGCCTACAATGAGCAGTTCTTC
CASSSGLAGAYNEQFF
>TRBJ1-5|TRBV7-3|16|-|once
TGTGCCAGCAGCCTAATCGGGGTGAAGCGCAATCAGCCCCAGCATTTT
CASSLIGVKRNQPQHF
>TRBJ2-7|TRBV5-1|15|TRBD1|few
TGCGCCAGCAGCTTGGGACAGGGCTACTCCTACGAGCAGTACTTC
CASSLGQGYSYEQYF
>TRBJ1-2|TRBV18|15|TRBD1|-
TGTGCCAGCTCACCAGGACAGGGGGCAGGCTATGGCTACACCTTC
CASSPGQGAGYGYTF
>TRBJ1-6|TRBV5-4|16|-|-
TGTGCCAGCAGCTCCAGGGATAGCTCCTATAATTCACCCCTCCACTTT
CASSSRDSSYNSPLHF
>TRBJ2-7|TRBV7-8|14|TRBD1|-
TGTGCCAGCAGCCCGTCGACAGGGACCTACGAGCAGTACTTC
CASSPSTGTYEQYF